These T cell receptor beta chains were read from a single sample in a study of molecular identifiers for immune sequencing clone quantification. Each CDR3 protein gets one entry after TCRdb re-called the PCR reads with MiXCR. The data contain around 470,000 distinct CDR3 sequences, under 30% of them singletons. Input material: naive CD8+ T cells from blood, with Jurkat cell RNA spiked in. These receptors originate from a human donor in good health. Some libraries in this study had Jurkat cell RNA spiked in. Both conserved end residues are part of each CDR3. The D gene is left open where the match is weak. Only part of the rows carry a size: once, few, many, or a class if the clone is expanded.

cdr3_nt cdr3_aa j_call v_call clone_size d_call
TGTGCCACCGCGGGACTAGCGGAAGAGACCCAGTACTTC CATAGLAEETQYF TRBJ2-5 TRBV24-1 - TRBD2
TGTGCCAGCAGCCAGGGCATAGCGGGAGGGCCTCAGTTCTTC CASSQGIAGGPQFF TRBJ2-1 TRBV4-2 many TRBD2
TGTGCCAGCAGCTTACTAGGGCCCAGAGAGACCCAGTACTTC CASSLLGPRETQYF TRBJ2-5 TRBV7-9 - -
TGTGCCAGCAGCTTGGCTGCTAGCGCGAGCTCCTACGAGCAGTACTTC CASSLAASASSYEQYF TRBJ2-7 TRBV5-4 many -
TGTGCCAGCAGTTCCACTTCTTGGGAGACCCAGTACTTC CASSSTSWETQYF TRBJ2-5 TRBV27 - -
TGTGCCAGCAGTACCCCAGGGGGTACGGACACTGAAGCTTTCTTT CASSTPGGTDTEAFF TRBJ1-1 TRBV7-9 few TRBD1
TGTGCCAGCAGTCCTGTCGGCGGGGGCCTGGATGGCTACACCTTC CASSPVGGGLDGYTF TRBJ1-2 TRBV28 few -
TGCAGCGTTGAAGCATACAGCGCCCGGTTCTCCTACGAGCAGTACTTC CSVEAYSARFSYEQYF TRBJ2-7 TRBV29-1 many -
TGTGCCAGCACCGGGCTATTGAACACTGAAGCTTTCTTT CASTGLLNTEAFF TRBJ1-1 TRBV25-1 few -
TGTGCCAGCAGTTACGTGGAGGGGACCATCACAGATACGCAGTATTTT CASSYVEGTITDTQYF TRBJ2-3 TRBV6-2/TRBV6-3 few -
TGTGCCAGCAGCTTGATCCTGGTCAGGCAAGAGACCCAGTACTTC CASSLILVRQETQYF TRBJ2-5 TRBV5-8 many -